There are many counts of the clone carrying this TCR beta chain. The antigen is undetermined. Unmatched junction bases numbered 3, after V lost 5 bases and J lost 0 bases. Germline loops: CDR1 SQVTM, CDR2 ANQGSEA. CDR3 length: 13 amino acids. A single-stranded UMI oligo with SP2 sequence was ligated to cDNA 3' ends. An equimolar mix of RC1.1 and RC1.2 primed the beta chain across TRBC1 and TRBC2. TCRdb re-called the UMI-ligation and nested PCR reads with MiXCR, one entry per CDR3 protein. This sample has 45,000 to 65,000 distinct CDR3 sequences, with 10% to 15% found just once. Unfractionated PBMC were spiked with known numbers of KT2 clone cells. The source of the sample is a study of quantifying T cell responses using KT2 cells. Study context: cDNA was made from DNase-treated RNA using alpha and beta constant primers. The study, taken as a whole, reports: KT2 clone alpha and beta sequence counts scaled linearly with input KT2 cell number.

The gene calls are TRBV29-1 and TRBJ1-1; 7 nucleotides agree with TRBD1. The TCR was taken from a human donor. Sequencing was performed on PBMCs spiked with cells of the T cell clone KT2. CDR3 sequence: CSVLRGLNTEAFF. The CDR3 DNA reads TGCAGCGTTCTAAGGGGGCTGAACACTGAAGCTTTCTTT.